These 23 T cell receptor beta chains were sequenced from one sample in a study of HIV-infected patients and healthy controls. The repertoire came from unfractionated whole blood and reflected all unsorted peripheral T cells. Alpha and beta constant-region primers primed reverse transcription of about 470 ng RNA. Separate chain-specific third strand synthesis with multiplexing indices produced the alpha and beta libraries. One entry per CDR3 protein, called by TCRdb with MiXCR from the 5' RACE reads. There are about 16,000 distinct CDR3 sequences in the sample; more than 7.5% occur only once, and around 5.5% lies in the top ten. Sequenced: blood. The receptors come from an adult in good health.

In this sample, this clonotype is medium-sized. This chain links TRBV7-9 with TRBJ1-4, with 7 bases identical to TRBD1. V dropped 4 bases and J dropped 3; count of bases not matched to a gene: 2. Germline V gives CDR1 SEHNR, CDR2 FQNEAQ (reference sequence). The CDR3 is made up of 14 amino acids. DNA of the CDR3: TGTGCCAGCAGCTCGCAGGGGGCTAATGAAAAACTGTTTTTT. Residues: CASSSQGANEKLFF.

Remarks on this clonotype: This may stem from a read error, because a much larger clone lies one nucleotide away. The chain uses TRBV18 and TRBJ2-3, with a weak D call TRBD2 (6 bases). Germline V gene sequence: CDR1 KGHSH, CDR2 LQKENI. The V end lost 6 bases, the J end lost 2 bases, and 18 bases lay between the germline ends. The CDR3 runs to 16 residues. In DNA, the CDR3 is TGTGCCAGCTCCCTAGCCGGAGGGCCCGACACAGATACGCAGTATTTT. This sequence encodes CASSLAGGPDTDTQYF.

The chain uses TRBV7-9 and TRBJ1-1; perhaps TRBD1 as D (5 bases). This CDR3 has 12 residues. Trimming left V 8 bases short and J 5 bases short, with 12 bases between. The germline gives CDR1 SEHNR, CDR2 FQNEAQ (reference sequence). The CDR3 reads CASGGGSTEAFF. The CDR3 DNA sequence: TGTGCCAGCGGGGGAGGGTCAACTGAAGCTTTCTTT.

The V call is TRBV30, the J call TRBJ2-5; TRBD1 aligns across 7 bases. The CDR3 contains 12 residues. J was trimmed by 5 bases and V by 0 bases; bases with no gene match: 0. CDR1 is GTSNPN, CDR2 SVGIG, per germline (reference sequence). The CDR3 nucleotides read TGTGCCTGGAGTGTACAGGGGGAGACCCAGTACTTC. It is translated as CAWSVQGETQYF.

There are many counts of this clonotype. The rearrangement joins TRBV20-1 to TRBJ2-7; D remains unclear. Germline V gene sequence: CDR1 DFQATT, CDR2 SNEGSKA (reference sequence). This CDR3 is 13 amino acids long. V was shortened by 4 bases and J by 0 bases, with 10 bases between the two germline ends. This CDR3 is CSATIPASYEQYF. The CDR3 DNA reads TGCAGTGCTACAATCCCGGCCTCCTACGAGCAGTACTTC.

There are a few counts of this clonotype. This sequence joins TRBV6-5 and TRBJ1-4, with D possibly TRBD1 on 5 matching bases. The CDR3 runs 15 residues. The germline CDR1 and CDR2 sequences are MNHEY and SVGAGI. V dropped 4 bases and J dropped 1 base, with 10 bases sitting between them. CDR3 loop: CASSSTGGTNEKLFF. The CDR3 DNA follows: TGTGCCAGCAGTTCTACGGGGGGAACTAATGAAAAACTGTTTTTT.

V is TRBV7-3 and J is TRBJ2-1, with D possibly called TRBD1 or TRBD2 (5 bases each). The CDR3 is 12 residues long. V was cut by 4 bases and J by 9 bases, with 10 bases left in between. CDR1 and CDR2 from the germline V gene are SGHTA and FQGTGA. The CDR3 reads CASSSQGAEQFF. CDR3 nucleotide sequence: TGTGCCAGCAGCTCCCAGGGAGCTGAGCAGTTCTTC.

Many counts were recorded for this clonotype. The CDR3 nucleotides are TGTGCCAGTAGGAGCCCGAAATATGGCTACACCTTC. This translates into CASRSPKYGYTF. The V and J genes are TRBV19 and TRBJ1-2; the D is unclear. V shed 6 bases and J shed 5 bases, with 10 bases lying between them. The CDR3 sequence is 12 residues long. The germline V gene has CDR1 LNHDA and CDR2 SQIVND (reference sequence).

There are many counts of this clonotype. The chain combines TRBV24-1 with TRBJ2-3; D gene ambiguous. V was trimmed by 3 bases and J by 2 bases, leaving 5 bases between them. This CDR3 is 13 amino acids long. Germline V gene sequence: CDR1 KGHDR, CDR2 SFDVKD. CDR3 amino acids: CATSDRLTDTQYF. CDR3 in DNA: TGTGCCACCAGTGATAGGCTCACAGATACGCAGTATTTT.

This clonotype came up many times. The chain has TRBV6-6 and TRBJ2-7, with a tentative D call TRBD1 (5 bases). This CDR3 comprises 15 residues. The V and J ends lost 2 bases and 4 bases respectively, with 15 bases between them. Germline assignment: CDR1 MNHNY and CDR2 SVGAGI (reference sequence). The CDR3 is CASSYNPQGVYEQYV. The CDR3 nucleotides are TGTGCCAGCAGTTACAATCCCCAAGGGGTGTACGAGCAGTACGTC.

This clonotype was seen ten or more times. The V and J genes are TRBV30 and TRBJ2-5, with 8 bases fitting TRBD2. This CDR3 spans 14 amino acids. V was clipped by 5 bases and J by 1 base; unmatched bases: 6. The germline gives CDR1 GTSNPN, CDR2 SVGIG (reference sequence). The CDR3 sequence: CAWGAAGGQETQYF. In DNA, the CDR3 is TGTGCCTGGGGAGCGGCGGGGGGCCAAGAGACCCAGTACTTC.

J is TRBJ2-1 and V is TRBV15; possible D gene TRBD2, 5 bases. Germline V gene sequence: CDR1 LNHNV, CDR2 YYDKDF (reference sequence). V was cut by 1 base and J by 9 bases, with 13 bases left in between. The CDR3 has 14 amino acids. The CDR3 reads CATSRAPGSTEQFF. DNA for the CDR3: TGTGCCACCAGCAGAGCCCCGGGGTCCACTGAGCAGTTCTTC.

This clonotype has only a few counts. CDR3 amino acids: CSVREGLHYEQYF. In DNA form, the CDR3 reads TGCAGTGTCAGAGAGGGGCTACACTACGAGCAGTACTTC. The chain is built from TRBV20-1 and TRBJ2-7, with D possibly being TRBD1 or TRBD2 (5 bases each). CDR3 length: 13 amino acids. CDR1 and CDR2 from the germline V gene are DFQATT and SNEGSKA (reference sequence). V was clipped by 7 bases and J by 3 bases, with 16 bases between them.

This clonotype has only a few counts. The genes are TRBV30 and TRBJ1-1; D is perhaps TRBD1 (6 bases). This CDR3 is built from 13 residues. Germline loops: CDR1 GTSNPN, CDR2 SVGIG (reference sequence). Trimming left V 4 bases short and J 0 bases short, with 9 bases between. Here the CDR3 DNA reads TGTGCCTGGACACAGGGATTGAACACTGAAGCTTTCTTT. It encodes CAWTQGLNTEAFF.

The chain recombines TRBV7-2 with TRBJ2-5, with 9 positions matching TRBD2. CDR3 length equals 16 residues. Germline loops: CDR1 SGHTA, CDR2 FQGNSA. Germline trimming cut 1 base from V and 2 bases from J; bases unmatched to any gene: 5. In DNA, the CDR3 is TGTGCCAGCAGCTTAGTGCCGGCGGGAGGGCAAGAGACCCAGTACTTC. Protein product: CASSLVPAGGQETQYF.

By frequency in the sample, this clonotype is medium-sized. The chain links TRBV10-2 to TRBJ2-3; the D call may be TRBD1 or TRBD2 (5 bases each). The CDR3 extends over 16 amino acids. Germline CDR1 and CDR2: WSHSY and SAAADI. The ends were cut back, 6 bases at V and 0 bases at J, with 16 bases in the middle. This CDR3 reads CASSTGTSSSTDTQYF. The CDR3 DNA sequence: TGCGCCAGCAGCACCGGGACCTCCTCTAGCACAGATACGCAGTATTTT.

The chain uses TRBV12-3 or TRBV12-4 and TRBJ2-4; 9 bases match TRBD2. The CDR3 extends over 14 amino acids. J gave up 12 bases and V 2 bases, and 8 bases lay outside the gene matches. The CDR3 DNA sequence: TGTGCCAGCAGTTTACTAGCGGGAAGTCTCTCTCAGTACTTC. Its protein product is CASSLLAGSLSQYF.

This clonotype has a count of ten or more. The V and J genes are TRBV6-1 and TRBJ1-5; D gene ambiguous. V lost 5 bases and J 6 bases, leaving 14 bases between the germline ends. This CDR3 spans 14 amino acids. The germline V gene has CDR1 MNHNS and CDR2 SASEGT. Here the CDR3 reads CASSYPLDGQPQHF. CDR3 bases: TGTGCCAGCAGTTACCCGTTAGATGGTCAGCCCCAGCATTTT.

By its share, this clonotype is medium-sized (0.01 to 0.1%). The V and J genes are TRBV7-2 and TRBJ1-1, with 7 positions matching TRBD1. CDR3 size: 16 residues. With V trimmed by 3 bases and J by 4 bases, 11 bases remained unmatched. Germline CDR1 reads SGHTA; CDR2 reads FQGNSA. The CDR3 DNA follows: TGTGCCAGCAGCTTCCCCGAACAGGGGTTGGGCACTGAAGCTTTCTTT. Its translation: CASSFPEQGLGTEAFF.

This clonotype has just a few counts. J is TRBJ2-7 and V is TRBV2; D is undetermined. V shed 3 bases and J shed 4 bases, with 4 bases lying between them. CDR3 length: 11 residues. Germline V gene lookup returns CDR1 SNHLY and CDR2 FYNNEI. The CDR3 nucleotides are TGTGCCAGCAGTGAGGGTTACGAGCAGTACTTC. The encoded protein is CASSEGYEQYF. The complete variable domain, with remaining parts taken from reference TRBV2 and TRBJ2-7, reads EPEVTQTPSHQVTQMGQEVILRCVPISNHLYFYWYRQILGQKVEFLVSFYNNEISEKSEIFDDQFSVERPDGSNFTLKIRSTKLEDSAMYFCASSEGYEQYFGPGTRLTVT.

About this clonotype: A much larger clone differs from this one at a single base, so this may be a read error. The chain recombines TRBV19 with TRBJ2-5, with a tentative D call TRBD2 (6 bases). This CDR3 comprises 13 residues. Germline CDR1 is LNHDA and CDR2 is SQIVND (reference sequence). The chain's CDR3 is CVSSIRSGETQYF. CDR3 DNA: TGTGTCAGTAGTATCCGAAGCGGGGAGACCCAGTACTTC. Full variable domain (missing parts from reference TRBV19 and TRBJ2-5): DGGITQSPKYLFRKEGQNVTLSCEQNLNHDAMYWYRQDPGQGLRLIYYSQIVNDFQKGDIAEGYSVSREKKESFPLTVTSAQKNPTAFYLCVSSIRSGETQYFGPGTRLLVL.

This clonotype was counted many times. This chain joins TRBV10-2 and TRBJ1-1; unclear D gene. The CDR3 has 14 amino acids. V lost 4 bases to trimming and J lost 0 bases, with 9 bases between them. Germline assignment: CDR1 WSHSY and CDR2 SAAADI. The CDR3 nucleotides are TGCGCCAGCAGTGCCAGACGGATGAACACTGAAGCTTTCTTT. The encoded protein is CASSARRMNTEAFF.

This clonotype was counted a few times. The chain carries TRBV29-1 and TRBJ2-6; perhaps D is TRBD1 or TRBD2 (5 bases each). This CDR3 comprises 16 residues. Germline loops: CDR1 SQVTM, CDR2 ANQGSEA. V lost 2 bases, J lost 3 bases, and 14 bases lay in between. The CDR3 DNA sequence: TGCAGCGTTGAAATGAGGCAGGGAGTTGGGGCCAACGTCCTGACTTTC. Translation: CSVEMRQGVGANVLTF.